Below, 18 T cell receptor beta chains from the same sample are listed, as sequenced in a study of CD8 T cell repertoires and HIV-1 epitope variants. Libraries were prepared by immunoSEQ multiplex PCR; TCRdb keeps only in-frame clonotypes and omits some of them. The sample lists some 87,000 clones; roughly 80% were seen once. Sequencing was carried out using uncultured baseline CD8+ T cells from peripheral blood mononuclear cells (PBMCs). These receptors were collected from a male donor with HIV.

The J gene is TRBJ1-3, the V gene TRBV4-2, with D possibly TRBD1 on 6 matching bases. The CDR3 sequence is 17 residues long. V lost 0 bases, J lost 0 bases, and 12 bases lay in between. The V gene's germline CDR1 is LGHNA and CDR2 YNFKEQ. CDR3 residues: CASSQDTGMFSGNTIYF. CDR3 coding DNA: TGTGCCAGCAGCCAAGATACAGGGATGTTCTCTGGAAACACCATATATTTT.

The chain joins TRBV27 to TRBJ2-7; 11 nucleotides align to TRBD2. The junction had 11 bases not matched to a gene; V was cut back by 4 bases and J by 0 bases. This CDR3 contains 18 residues. Looked up from germline, CDR1 is MNHEY and CDR2 is SMNVEV (reference sequence). The CDR3 nucleotides read TGTGCCAGCAGTTCATTGGCTAGCGGGGGGCCTAGCTCCTACGAGCAGTACTTC. Translating gives CASSSLASGGPSSYEQYF.

The chain is built from TRBV6-5 and TRBJ2-7, with D possibly being TRBD2 (5 bases). V was shortened by 6 bases and J by 4 bases, with 16 bases between the two germline ends. Germline V lookup: CDR1 MNHEY, CDR2 SVGAGI. The CDR3 sequence is 14 residues long. The CDR3 DNA is TGTGCCAGCAGCTCACCCGGGGTCTTGTACGAGCAGTACTTC. It encodes CASSSPGVLYEQYF.

V usage is TRBV29-1 and J usage is TRBJ1-2; D remains ambiguous. Trimming left V 4 bases short and J 4 bases short, with 7 bases between. CDR1 is SQVTM and CDR2 is ANQGSEA in the germline V gene. The CDR3 runs to 11 residues. CDR3 DNA: TGCAGCGTTGTATGGAGCTATGGCTACACCTTC. This encodes CSVVWSYGYTF.

DNA for the CDR3: TGTGCCAGCAGCTTGTGGCCTGGGGCCAACGTCCTGACTTTC. It translates to CASSLWPGANVLTF. This sequence joins TRBV5-8 and TRBJ2-6; D remains unclear. The germline gives CDR1 SGHTS, CDR2 YDEGEE. This CDR3 is built from 14 residues. V lost 1 base, J lost 2 bases, and 4 bases lay in between.

The chain has TRBV5-4 and TRBJ2-7; 7 bases line up with TRBD1. J was trimmed by 7 bases and V by 4 bases; bases with no gene match: 8. Germline-derived CDR1 and CDR2 are SGHNT and YYREEE (reference sequence). The CDR3 consists of 13 residues. The CDR3 sequence is CASSPDRFREQYF. The CDR3 DNA follows: TGTGCCAGCAGCCCGGACAGGTTTCGGGAGCAGTACTTC.

The genes are TRBV18 and TRBJ1-2, with D maybe TRBD1 (5 bases). V was cut by 3 bases and J by 4 bases, with 18 bases left in between. The CDR3 length is 16 residues. From germline, CDR1 is KGHSH and CDR2 LQKENI. The CDR3 DNA follows: TGTGCCAGCTCACCCGATGGGGGGGAGTTGAGCTATGGCTACACCTTC. Encoded protein: CASSPDGGELSYGYTF.

This clone was recorded a few times. The rearrangement links TRBV5-4 to TRBJ2-7; D tentatively fits TRBD1 or TRBD2 (5 bases each). Germline assignment: CDR1 SGHNT and CDR2 YYREEE (reference sequence). The CDR3 totals 15 residues. Trimming stripped 0 bases from V and 3 bases from J, with 13 bases between. In DNA, the CDR3 is TGTGCCAGCAGCTTGGGAGGGGACGGATTCTACGAGCAGTACTTC. Amino acid sequence: CASSLGGDGFYEQYF. The full variable domain, rest sourced from reference TRBV5-4 and TRBJ2-7, is ETGVTQSPTHLIKTRGQQVTLRCSSQSGHNTVSWYQQALGQGPQFIFQYYREEENGRGNFPPRFSGLQFPNYSSELNVNALELDDSALYLCASSLGGDGFYEQYFGPGTRLTVT.

The chain joins TRBV5-5 to TRBJ2-1; no clear D. The CDR3 length is 12 residues. Trimming pared 0 bases from V and 8 bases from J, leaving 6 bases between. Germline V gene sequence: CDR1 SGHKS, CDR2 YYEKEE (reference sequence). The CDR3 loop reads CASSLVWHEQFF. The CDR3 DNA reads as TGTGCCAGCAGCTTGGTATGGCATGAGCAGTTCTTC.

DNA of the CDR3: TGCGCCAGCAGCTTGGAAATCGGGGAGCTGTTTTTT. This gives the protein CASSLEIGELFF. V gene TRBV5-1 combines with J gene TRBJ2-2; D uncertain. Trimming removed 0 bases at V and 7 bases at J, with 4 bases between. The CDR3 runs to 12 residues. In germline, CDR1 is SGHRS, CDR2 YFSETQ.

The chain is built from TRBV9 and TRBJ1-2; D gene ambiguous. CDR3 size: 14 residues. Germline values: CDR1 SGDLS, CDR2 YYNGEE. Trimming took 3 bases from V and 0 from J, leaving 9 bases between them. DNA of the CDR3: TGTGCCAGCAGCGCTCGGAGTACTAACTATGGCTACACCTTC. It translates to CASSARSTNYGYTF.

The chain combines TRBV15 with TRBJ2-7, with 7 bases fitting TRBD2. V gave up 0 bases and J gave up 1 base; unmatched junction bases: 3. This CDR3 contains 15 residues. CDR1 is LNHNV and CDR2 is YYDKDF in the germline V gene (reference sequence). CDR3 sequence reads: CATSRDGGGSYEQYF. The CDR3 nucleotides read TGTGCCACCAGCAGAGACGGCGGGGGATCCTACGAGCAGTACTTC.

The V and J genes are TRBV7-8 and TRBJ2-3; 13 bases are shared with TRBD2. V was clipped by 5 bases and J by 3 bases; unmatched bases: 8. The CDR3 spans 17 residues. Germline CDR1 and CDR2: SGHVS and FQNEAQ. The CDR3 DNA follows: TGTGCCAGCAGCCACCGGACTAGCGGGAGTGGGACAGATACGCAGTATTTT. Amino acid sequence: CASSHRTSGSGTDTQYF.

The rearrangement links TRBV19 to TRBJ2-1, with 8 bases aligning to TRBD2. CDR1 is LNHDA and CDR2 is SQIVND in the germline V gene (reference sequence). The CDR3 is made up of 15 amino acids. Trimming at V came to 4 bases and at J to 3 bases, leaving 5 bases not matched to a gene. Here the CDR3 reads CASSTLAGVYNEQFF. CDR3 coding DNA: TGTGCCAGTAGTACTCTAGCGGGTGTCTACAATGAGCAGTTCTTC. The entire variable domain, with the rest obtained from reference TRBV19 and TRBJ2-1, is as follows: DGGITQSPKYLFRKEGQNVTLSCEQNLNHDAMYWYRQDPGQGLRLIYYSQIVNDFQKGDIAEGYSVSREKKESFPLTVTSAQKNPTAFYLCASSTLAGVYNEQFFGPGTRLTVL.

This chain links TRBV2 with TRBJ2-1; the match to TRBD2 covers 10 bases. The germline gives CDR1 SNHLY, CDR2 FYNNEI. V shed 5 bases and J 4 bases; nucleotides not matched to a gene: 5. The CDR3 is 15 amino acids. CDR3 in amino acids: CASSSGTSAYNEQFF. The CDR3 region has the DNA TGTGCCAGCAGTTCCGGGACTAGCGCGTACAATGAGCAGTTCTTC.

The rearrangement links TRBV15 to TRBJ2-2; D might be TRBD2 (6 bases). The CDR3 runs 14 residues. Germline V CDR1 and CDR2: LNHNV, YYDKDF (reference sequence). The V end lost 6 bases, the J end lost 1 base, and 9 bases lay between the germline ends. The CDR3 spells CATRGGRNTGELFF. The CDR3 DNA is TGTGCCACCAGGGGAGGCCGGAACACCGGGGAGCTGTTTTTT.

J is TRBJ2-7 and V is TRBV28, with TRBD2 identical over 12 bases. The V gene end was trimmed by 6 bases and the J gene end by 4 bases; junction bases not matched to a gene: 7. This CDR3 has 15 residues. Germline V CDR1 and CDR2: MDHEN, SYDVKM. This CDR3 reads CASRYRLAGGYEQYF. In DNA, the CDR3 is TGTGCCAGCAGGTATCGTCTAGCGGGAGGGTACGAGCAGTACTTC.

J is TRBJ2-1 and V is TRBV7-9, with TRBD1 matching 8 bases. This CDR3 region has 15 residues. Germline values: CDR1 SEHNR, CDR2 FQNEAQ (reference sequence). J was trimmed by 2 bases and V by 6 bases; bases with no gene match: 6. CDR3 region: CASRSQGGPYNEQFF. In DNA form, the CDR3 reads TGTGCCAGCAGATCACAGGGGGGACCCTACAATGAGCAGTTCTTC.